Listed below are T cell receptor beta chains from one sample, sequenced in a study of lymphopenia after photon versus proton radiotherapy. Data came from immunoSEQ multiplex PCR; TCRdb stores just in-frame clones and leaves some out. Of some 170,000 clones listed, about nine tenths were seen once; the top ten hold approximately 4.8%. The source was peripheral blood, collected from a patient treated with photon-based radiotherapy. The receptors come from a man aged 45-60 years with gastric cancer. CDR3s include the opening cysteine and the closing phenylalanine or tryptophan. D genes are given only for firm matches. A row's size may be missing; if present it is once, few, many or a size class.

D	size	V	J	CDR3	DNA
NA	NA	TRBV7-9	TRBJ1-1	CASSLEEGSDTEAFF	TGTGCCAGCAGCTTGGAGGAGGGGTCGGACACTGAAGCTTTCTTT
NA	NA	TRBV6-1	TRBJ1-5	CASTAWKSNQPQHF	TGTGCCAGCACCGCCTGGAAAAGCAATCAGCCCCAGCATTTT
NA	NA	TRBV7-9	TRBJ1-1	CASSLEGGTEAFF	TGTGCCAGCAGCTTAGAAGGGGGGACCGAAGCTTTCTTT
TRBD1	NA	TRBV7-8	TRBJ1-5	CASSMGQGNQPQHF	TGTGCCAGCAGCATGGGACAGGGCAATCAGCCCCAGCATTTT
TRBD1	NA	TRBV18	TRBJ1-2	CASSPPSRQGSGYTF	TGTGCCAGCTCACCACCCTCGCGACAGGGGAGTGGCTACACCTTC
TRBD1	once	TRBV6-1	TRBJ1-2	CASILGTGSNYGYTF	TGTGCCAGCATCCTGGGGACAGGGAGTAACTATGGCTACACCTTC
TRBD1	NA	TRBV5-1	TRBJ2-3	CASSLLGQGTDTQYF	TGCGCCAGCAGCTTATTGGGACAGGGCACAGATACGCAGTATTTT
NA	NA	TRBV19	TRBJ2-2	CASSPMRRGNTGELFF	TGTGCCAGTAGTCCCATGAGGCGGGGGAACACCGGGGAGCTGTTTTTT
NA	NA	TRBV5-6	TRBJ2-7	CASSLGLAEYTTEQYF	TGTGCCAGCAGCTTAGGGCTAGCCGAATATACTACCGAGCAGTACTTC
NA	NA	TRBV6-1	TRBJ2-3	CASSELAGRTDTQYF	TGTGCCAGCAGTGAATTGGCGGGCCGCACAGATACGCAGTATTTT
NA	NA	TRBV15	TRBJ2-7	CATSREERDKSYEQYF	TGTGCCACCAGCAGAGAGGAGCGGGACAAATCCTACGAGCAGTACTTC
TRBD1	once	TRBV5-6	TRBJ1-4	CASSSTGAGEKLFF	TGTGCCAGCAGCTCCACAGGGGCAGGGGAAAAACTGTTTTTT
NA	once	TRBV19	TRBJ2-7	CASSIDRGEQYF	TGTGCCAGTAGTATAGATCGGGGGGAGCAGTACTTC
TRBD1	NA	TRBV29-1	TRBJ2-7	CSGGQDYEQYF	TGCAGCGGTGGACAGGACTACGAGCAGTACTTC
NA	few	TRBV15	TRBJ1-1	CATSRDEVAFF	TGTGCCACCAGCAGAGATGAAGTAGCTTTCTTT
TRBD2	NA	TRBV29-1	TRBJ2-1	CSVTSGRFNEQFF	TGCAGCGTGACTAGCGGGAGATTTAATGAGCAGTTCTTC
NA	once	TRBV6-1	TRBJ1-1	CASRRQGGGNTEAFF	TGTGCCAGCAGACGGCAGGGAGGGGGGAACACTGAAGCTTTCTTT
NA	NA	TRBV12-5	TRBJ2-5	CASGALDSLETQYF	TGTGCTAGTGGTGCCTTAGACAGCTTGGAGACCCAGTACTTC
NA	NA	TRBV7-2	TRBJ2-7	CASSHQGGYYEQYF	TGTGCCAGCAGTCACCAGGGCGGGTACTACGAGCAGTACTTC
NA	NA	TRBV10-3	TRBJ1-2	CAISESLGRYGYTF	TGTGCCATCAGTGAGTCCTTAGGGCGATATGGCTACACCTTC
NA	NA	TRBV6-1	TRBJ2-7	CASRRTRGDYEQYF	TGTGCCAGCAGACGGACCAGGGGGGACTACGAGCAGTACTTC
NA	NA	TRBV27	TRBJ2-7	CASRGGSSAYEQYF	TGTGCCAGCAGAGGGGGGAGTTCAGCCTACGAGCAGTACTTC
TRBD2	NA	TRBV5-1	TRBJ2-2	CASSLGAGPGELFF	TGCGCCAGCAGCTTAGGAGCGGGGCCCGGGGAGCTGTTTTTT
NA	once	TRBV9	TRBJ1-5	CASSVTDRRDQPQHF	TGTGCCAGCAGCGTGACCGACAGGCGGGATCAGCCCCAGCATTTT
NA	few	TRBV18	TRBJ1-5	CASSPPGHPMDQPQHF	TGTGCCAGCTCACCACCGGGACACCCAATGGACCAGCCCCAGCATTTT
NA	NA	TRBV6-1	TRBJ1-1	CASSRGNTEAFF	TGTGCCAGCTCCAGGGGTAACACTGAAGCTTTCTTT
TRBD1	NA	TRBV2	TRBJ1-1	CASTYRGNTEAFF	TGTGCCAGCACTTACAGGGGGAACACTGAAGCTTTCTTT
NA	NA	TRBV15	TRBJ2-3	CATSRGTYVDTQYF	TGTGCCACCAGCAGAGGGACCTACGTGGATACGCAGTATTTT